The 19 T cell receptor beta chains listed next were all sequenced from one sample in a study of T cells in narcolepsy. Profiled with immunoSEQ multiplex PCR; TCRdb holds only in-frame clones, not every one. Of more than 30,000 clones in the sample, 80% to 85% were seen once. The sample taken for sequencing was memory (CD45RA-) CD4+ T cells from blood. The receptor source for this set is a human donor in good health.

The chain uses TRBV7-9 and TRBJ2-1, with 10 nucleotides matching TRBD2. This CDR3 has 17 amino acids. The V gene end was trimmed by 4 bases and the J gene end by 0 bases; junction bases not matched to a gene: 6. CDR1 SEHNR and CDR2 FQNEAQ come from the germline V gene (reference sequence). The CDR3 protein is CASSSGTSVRSYNEQFF. In nucleotides, the CDR3 is TGTGCCAGCAGCTCCGGGACTAGCGTCCGCTCCTACAATGAGCAGTTCTTC.

The chain is built from TRBV6-5 and TRBJ2-3; 13 nucleotides align to TRBD2. Trimming removed 4 bases from V and 2 bases from J; junction bases left unmatched: 3. The CDR3 runs to 16 residues. CDR1 MNHEY and CDR2 SVGAGI come from the germline V gene. The CDR3 nucleotides are TGTGCCAGCAGTTCCGGGACTAGCGGGGCCACAGATACGCAGTATTTT. It yields the protein CASSSGTSGATDTQYF.

This clone was counted a single time. This chain joins TRBV5-6 and TRBJ2-2, with D unresolved. Germline lookup yields CDR1 SGHDT and CDR2 YYEEEE. V dropped 0 bases and J dropped 6 bases, with 9 bases sitting between them. This CDR3 is built from 14 residues. CDR3 sequence: CASSLDTGAGELFF. The CDR3 region has the DNA TGTGCCAGCAGCTTGGATACCGGAGCCGGGGAGCTGTTTTTT. Combining the CDR3 with reference TRBV5-6 and TRBJ2-2 gives the whole variable domain DAGVTQSPTHLIKTRGQQVTLRCSPKSGHDTVSWYQQALGQGPQFIFQYYEEEERQRGNFPDRFSGHQFPNYSSELNVNALLLGDSALYLCASSLDTGAGELFFGEGSRLTVL.

This clone came up once. The rearrangement links TRBV23-1 to TRBJ2-3; D remains unclear. TRBV23-1 counts as an open reading frame of uncertain function. This CDR3 has 12 amino acids. V lost 0 bases and J 9 bases, leaving 7 bases between the germline ends. The CDR3 nucleotides read TGCGCCAGCAGTCAATCGGCACAGACGCAGTATTTT. This encodes CASSQSAQTQYF.

The sample holds one count of this clone. The chain uses TRBV6-5 and TRBJ1-1; tentative D call: TRBD1 (5 bases). The germline gives CDR1 MNHEY, CDR2 SVGAGI. The CDR3 contains 15 residues. With 4 bases removed from V and 11 bases from J, the gap between germline ends came to 23 bases. CDR3 amino acids: CASSSRLGPSEGAFF. The CDR3 DNA reads as TGTGCCAGCAGTTCGCGTTTGGGACCGAGTGAGGGGGCTTTCTTT.

The gene calls are TRBV4-2 and TRBJ1-6, with no clear D. V lost 1 base to trimming and J lost 0 bases, with 10 bases between them. The germline V gene encodes CDR1 LGHNA and CDR2 YNFKEQ. The length of the CDR3 is 17 residues. The CDR3 is CASSQGKGSSYNSPLHF. The CDR3 region has the DNA TGTGCCAGCAGCCAAGGGAAAGGGAGCTCCTATAATTCACCCCTCCACTTT.

The CDR3 loop reads CAWSRDQPQHF. The CDR3, as DNA: TGTGCCTGGAGTCGGGATCAGCCCCAGCATTTT. J is TRBJ1-5 and V is TRBV30; D not resolved. The CDR3 sequence is 11 residues long. V lost 2 bases, J lost 5 bases, and 4 bases lay in between. Germline-derived CDR1 and CDR2 are GTSNPN and SVGIG (reference sequence).

CDR3 loop: CASSLEGPRTGELFF. DNA of the CDR3: TGTGCCAGCAGCTTAGAGGGACCGCGGACTGGGGAGCTGTTTTTT. The rearrangement uses TRBV7-9 and TRBJ2-2; D might be TRBD1 or TRBD2, each matching 5 bases. The V end was cut by 1 base, the J end by 8 bases, with 14 bases between. The CDR3 consists of 15 residues. Germline assignment: CDR1 SEHNR and CDR2 FQNEAQ (reference sequence).

The chain joins TRBV28 to TRBJ2-5; tentatively, D is TRBD1 or TRBD2 (5 bases each). The J call is uncertain, as TRBJ2-7 better fits the DNA end. The germline CDR1 and CDR2 sequences are MDHEN and SYDVKM. The CDR3 consists of 14 residues. CDR3 DNA: TGTGCCAGCAGTTTTCGCGGGCAGGGTACCGAGCAGTACTTC. The encoded protein is CASSFRGQGTEQYF.

V usage is TRBV6-5 and J usage is TRBJ2-7; a weak D match, TRBD1 (5 bases). CDR1 and CDR2 (germline): MNHEY, SVGAGI. The CDR3 contains 13 residues. V was trimmed by 8 bases and J by 4 bases, leaving 15 bases between them. CDR3 sequence: CASHNLTVYEQYV. For the CDR3, the DNA is TGTGCCAGCCATAACTTGACAGTATACGAGCAGTACGTC.

Points on this clone: Within the sample, other DNA sequences also encode this same CDR3. The chain links TRBV5-6 to TRBJ2-7; 7 bases line up with TRBD2. Germline-derived CDR1 and CDR2 are SGHDT and YYEEEE. V lost 2 bases, J lost 4 bases, and 6 bases stayed unmatched. CDR3 length equals 14 residues. The CDR3 region is CASSFPGLGYEQYF. The CDR3 coding sequence is TGTGCCAGCAGCTTTCCCGGACTAGGTTACGAGCAGTACTTC. The full variable domain, with the rest looked up from reference TRBV5-6 and TRBJ2-7, is DAGVTQSPTHLIKTRGQQVTLRCSPKSGHDTVSWYQQALGQGPQFIFQYYEEEERQRGNFPDRFSGHQFPNYSSELNVNALLLGDSALYLCASSFPGLGYEQYFGPGTRLTVT.

The genes are TRBV29-1 and TRBJ1-2; D ambiguous. There are 11 residues in the CDR3. V was clipped by 6 bases and J by 2 bases, with 7 bases between them. In germline, CDR1 is SQVTM, CDR2 ANQGSEA. CDR3 DNA: TGCAGCGTGCACCACAACTATGGCTACACCTTC. Amino acids: CSVHHNYGYTF.

This clone was seen once. The chain carries TRBV5-1 and TRBJ1-6; TRBD1 agrees at 7 bases. Per the germline V gene, CDR1 is SGHRS and CDR2 is YFSETQ. The CDR3 is 15 amino acids. V shed 4 bases and J 7 bases; nucleotides not matched to a gene: 8. The CDR3 is CASSPGDSQNSPLHF. The CDR3 DNA reads TGCGCCAGCAGCCCAGGGGACAGTCAAAATTCACCCCTCCACTTT.

V and J are TRBV28 and TRBJ2-7; 7 bases line up with TRBD2. Germline assignment: CDR1 MDHEN and CDR2 SYDVKM. The V and J ends lost 5 bases and 3 bases, in that order; junction bases with no gene match: 1. CDR3 length equals 12 residues. The DNA for the CDR3 is TGTGCCAGCAGTGCGGGGGACTACGAGCAGTACGTC. Translating gives CASSAGDYEQYV.

This chain uses TRBV6-6 with TRBJ1-5; D is unclear. Germline CDR1 reads MNHNY; CDR2 reads SVGAGI (reference sequence). V lost 9 bases and J 5 bases, leaving 20 bases between the germline ends. CDR3 length: 15 amino acids. The DNA for the CDR3 is TGTGCCAGACGATTTTGGGGTACGGAGGATCAGCCCCAGCATTTT. Residues: CARRFWGTEDQPQHF.

This chain uses TRBV5-1 with TRBJ2-5; 8 bases are a match to TRBD1. Trimming took 2 bases from V and 2 from J; bases not matched to a gene: 5. Per the germline V gene, CDR1 is SGHRS and CDR2 is YFSETQ. The CDR3 extends over 15 amino acids. The CDR3 DNA reads TGCGCCAGCAGCTTTACAGGGGGTCTACAAGAGACCCAGTACTTC. Protein product: CASSFTGGLQETQYF.

The chain combines TRBV7-2 with TRBJ1-6, with a tentative D call TRBD1 (6 bases). The CDR3 has 16 amino acids. CDR1 SGHTA and CDR2 FQGNSA come from the germline V gene. Trimming left V 2 bases short and J 10 bases short, with 18 bases between. The CDR3 loop reads CASSLKEQGGGSPLHF. The CDR3, as DNA: TGTGCCAGCAGCTTAAAAGAGCAGGGAGGGGGATCACCCCTCCACTTT.

V gene TRBV19 combines with J gene TRBJ2-3; TRBD2 is a possible D gene (5 bases). There are 14 residues in the CDR3. Germline V CDR1 and CDR2: LNHDA, SQIVND (reference sequence). V gave up 7 bases and J gave up 1 base, with 12 bases separating them. This chain's CDR3 is CASTREKGTDTQYF. In DNA form, the CDR3 reads TGTGCCAGTACTAGGGAGAAGGGCACAGATACGCAGTATTTT.

This clone was detected a few times. J is TRBJ2-5 and V is TRBV10-3, with 11 bases that match TRBD2. V gave up 8 bases and J gave up 6 bases; unmatched junction bases: 11. The CDR3 is made up of 15 amino acids. CDR1 is ENHRY and CDR2 is SYGVKD in the germline V gene. The CDR3 is CAIEWYSGGGKTQYF. In DNA, the CDR3 is TGTGCCATCGAGTGGTATAGCGGGGGGGGAAAGACCCAGTACTTC.